What follows describes a single TCR beta chain. Some clones are missing from TCRdb's copy, which holds only in-frame ones; the method was immunoSEQ multiplex PCR. The sample has about 52,000 clones; about 90% are singletons. The source of the sample is a study of T cell changes during pregnancy in multiple sclerosis. CDR1 and CDR2 (germline): SQVTM, ANQGSEA. V was pared by 6 bases and J by 5 bases, with 14 bases between. The CDR3 is 12 amino acids. Material: CD4+ T cells from peripheral blood mononuclear cells, obtained after pregnancy. V and J are TRBV29-1 and TRBJ2-7, with a weak D call TRBD1 (5 bases). The receptor's source is a female donor in good health, enrolled as a control in a pregnancy study. The CDR3 sequence is CSVGPRVDEQYF. As DNA, the CDR3 is TGCAGCGTGGGTCCCAGGGTAGACGAGCAGTACTTC.